This T cell receptor (beta chain) was sequenced in a study of control samples from healthy donors and cancer patients. The protocol was immunoSEQ multiplex PCR, while the TCRdb copy is restricted to in-frame clones and leaves out a portion. The repertoire consists of 90,000 to 110,000 clones, with about 83% occurring once and the leading ten covering around 13%. CDR3 length: 13 residues. The ends were cut back, 2 bases at V and 4 bases at J, with 6 bases in the middle. From germline, CDR1 is KGHSH and CDR2 LQKENI. This chain joins TRBV18 and TRBJ1-5; unclear D gene. The clonotype comes from a woman in her 50s in good health. Sequenced material: blood. The CDR3 DNA reads TGTGCCAGCTCACCAAGCAGTAATCAGCCCCAGCATTTT. Translation gives CASSPSSNQPQHF.